Reported below is one TCR beta chain. This sample was taken from a study of blood T cells in healthy people across ages. Study background: Through template switching, about one barcoded beta molecule was captured per two T cells, as measured in model experiments.

It was with a sample-barcoded 5' primer and a J-beta primer mix that a second PCR of about 6 to 12 cycles was run. Each single sample gave us at least 2.5 million CDR3-containing paired-end reads. TCRdb recomputed calls from the 5' RACE reads with MiXCR, one row per CDR3 protein. The sample lists roughly 800,000 distinct CDR3 sequences, approximately 53% seen once, with about 38% in the top ten. The CDR3 runs to 17 residues. Trimming left V 3 bases short and J 7 bases short, with 21 bases between. CDR1 and CDR2 from the germline V gene are MGHRA and YSYEKL. In terms of origin and age, donors were healthy Caucasian individuals from Russia aged about 6 to 100.

This chain uses TRBV4-1 with TRBJ1-4, with D perhaps matching TRBD1 (6 bases). The specimen was blood. The clonotype was recovered from a man older than 75 in good health. The CDR3 loop reads CASSQGPGTPRSEKLFF. The CDR3 region has the DNA TGCGCCAGCAGCCAGGGTCCCGGGACACCCAGGTCTGAAAAACTGTTTTTT.